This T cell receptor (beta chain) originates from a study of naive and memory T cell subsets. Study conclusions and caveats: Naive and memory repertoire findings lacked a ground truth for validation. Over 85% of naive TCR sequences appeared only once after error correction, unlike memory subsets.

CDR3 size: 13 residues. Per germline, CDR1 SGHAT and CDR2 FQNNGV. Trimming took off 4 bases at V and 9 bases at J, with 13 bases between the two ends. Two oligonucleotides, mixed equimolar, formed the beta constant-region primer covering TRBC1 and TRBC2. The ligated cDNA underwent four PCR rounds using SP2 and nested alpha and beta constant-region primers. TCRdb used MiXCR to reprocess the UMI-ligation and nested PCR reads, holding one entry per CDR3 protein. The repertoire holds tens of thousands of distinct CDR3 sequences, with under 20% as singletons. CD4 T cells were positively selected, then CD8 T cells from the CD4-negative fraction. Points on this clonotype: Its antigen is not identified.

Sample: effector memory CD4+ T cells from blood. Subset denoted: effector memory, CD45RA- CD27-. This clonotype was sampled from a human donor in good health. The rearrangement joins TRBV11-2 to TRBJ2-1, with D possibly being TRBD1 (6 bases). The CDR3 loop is CASSSDRQSEQFF. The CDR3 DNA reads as TGTGCCAGCAGCTCCGACAGGCAAAGTGAGCAGTTCTTC.